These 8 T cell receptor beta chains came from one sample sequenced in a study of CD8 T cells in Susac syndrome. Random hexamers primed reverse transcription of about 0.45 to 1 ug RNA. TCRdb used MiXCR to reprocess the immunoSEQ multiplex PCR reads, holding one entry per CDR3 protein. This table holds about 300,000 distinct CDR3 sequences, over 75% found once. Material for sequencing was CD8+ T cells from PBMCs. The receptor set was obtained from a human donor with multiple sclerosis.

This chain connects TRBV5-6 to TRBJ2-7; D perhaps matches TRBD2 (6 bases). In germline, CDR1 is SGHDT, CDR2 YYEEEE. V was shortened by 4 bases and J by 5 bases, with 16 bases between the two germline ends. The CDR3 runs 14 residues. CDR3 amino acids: CASSVRPEGDEQYF. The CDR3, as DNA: TGTGCCAGCAGCGTGAGGCCGGAGGGCGACGAGCAGTACTTC. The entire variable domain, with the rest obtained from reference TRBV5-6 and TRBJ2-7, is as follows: DAGVTQSPTHLIKTRGQQVTLRCSPKSGHDTVSWYQQALGQGPQFIFQYYEEEERQRGNFPDRFSGHQFPNYSSELNVNALLLGDSALYLCASSVRPEGDEQYFGPGTRLTVT.

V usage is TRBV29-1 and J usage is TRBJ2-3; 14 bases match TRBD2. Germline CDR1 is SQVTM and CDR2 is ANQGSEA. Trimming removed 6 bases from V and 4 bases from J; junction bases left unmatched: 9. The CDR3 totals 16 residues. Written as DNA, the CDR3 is TGCAGCGTCTCCCCAGGGACTAGCGGGAGAGCAGATACGCAGTATTTT. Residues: CSVSPGTSGRADTQYF.

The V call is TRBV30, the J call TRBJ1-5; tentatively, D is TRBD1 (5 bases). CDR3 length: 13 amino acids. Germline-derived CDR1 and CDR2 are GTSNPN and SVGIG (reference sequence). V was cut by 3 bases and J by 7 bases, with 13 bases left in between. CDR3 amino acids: CAWSSDGDQPQHF. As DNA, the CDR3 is TGTGCCTGGAGCTCAGACGGGGACCAGCCCCAGCATTTT.

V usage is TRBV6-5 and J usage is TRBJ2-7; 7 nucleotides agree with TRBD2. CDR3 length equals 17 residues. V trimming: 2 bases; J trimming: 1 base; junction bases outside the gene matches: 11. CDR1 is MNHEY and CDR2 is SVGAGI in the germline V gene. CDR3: CASSYKLAGVMSYEQYF. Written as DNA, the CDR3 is TGTGCCAGCAGTTACAAATTGGCGGGAGTCATGTCCTACGAGCAGTACTTC.

The CDR3 coding sequence is TGTGCCAGCAGTTCCCGAGACTTAAACTACGAGCAGTACTTC. Its translation is CASSSRDLNYEQYF. The chain links TRBV28 to TRBJ2-7; no clear D. CDR3 length: 14 amino acids. Trimming pared 4 bases from V and 3 bases from J, leaving 13 bases between. Per germline, CDR1 MDHEN and CDR2 SYDVKM.

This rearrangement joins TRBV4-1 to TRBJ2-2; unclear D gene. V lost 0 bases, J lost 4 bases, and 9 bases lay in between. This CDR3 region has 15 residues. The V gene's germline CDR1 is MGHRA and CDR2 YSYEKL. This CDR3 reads CASSQDGSATGELFF. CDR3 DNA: TGCGCCAGCAGCCAAGATGGTAGTGCCACCGGGGAGCTGTTTTTT.

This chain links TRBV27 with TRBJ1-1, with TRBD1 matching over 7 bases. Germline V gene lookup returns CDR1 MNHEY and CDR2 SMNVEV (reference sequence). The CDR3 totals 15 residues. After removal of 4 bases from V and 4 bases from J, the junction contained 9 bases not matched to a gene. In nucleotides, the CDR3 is TGTGCCAGCAGTTCATTAAGGGGGACAGTCACTGAAGCTTTCTTT. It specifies CASSSLRGTVTEAFF.

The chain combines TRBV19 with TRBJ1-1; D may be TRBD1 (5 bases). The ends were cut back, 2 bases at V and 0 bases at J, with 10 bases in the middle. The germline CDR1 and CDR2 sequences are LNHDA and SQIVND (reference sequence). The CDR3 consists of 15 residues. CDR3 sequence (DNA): TGTGCCAGTAGTATAAGGGACGGCCTGAACACTGAAGCTTTCTTT. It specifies CASSIRDGLNTEAFF.